The entry below gives a single TCR beta chain sequence along with its context. The identical CDR3 is also encoded by other nucleotide sequences in the sample. This record comes from a study of shared clonotypes between healthy human individuals. The V and J ends lost 0 bases and 1 base, in that order; junction bases with no gene match: 2. The CDR3 totals 15 residues. From germline, CDR1 is SGHRS and CDR2 YFSETQ. The assay ran at deep level. The repertoire was sequenced with immunoSEQ multiplex PCR; TCRdb's copy has only in-frame clones and lacks some. The data hold 2 million to 2.5 million clones, with approximately 94% observed a single time.

The sample was naive CD4+ T cells sorted from blood. Noted subset: CD45RA+ positively selected. The clonotype originates from a man aged 18 to 30 in good health. The rearrangement links TRBV5-1 to TRBJ2-3, with 7 bases matching TRBD1. In DNA, the CDR3 is TGCGCCAGCAGCTTGGGGGGGACAGGCACAGATACGCAGTATTTT. Translating it yields CASSLGGTGTDTQYF.